These 10 T cell receptor beta chains share one sample of origin, sequenced in a study of beta chain features in type 1 diabetes. As every portion of the isolated RNA was reverse transcribed, the sequencing read expressed TCRB transcripts. The table came from immunoSEQ multiplex PCR; TCRdb's copy has only in-frame clones and leaves some out. This sample has roughly 240,000 clones; roughly 13% occur once, and the top ten carry around 0.03%. The sequenced material came from naive CD4+ T cells from blood. The receptors here all came from a woman between 40 and 50 years old in good health.

The genes are TRBV11-2 and TRBJ1-5; perhaps TRBD1 as D (6 bases). The CDR3 consists of 15 residues. The germline CDR1 and CDR2 sequences are SGHAT and FQNNGV. V shed 2 bases and J shed 7 bases, with 15 bases lying between them. CDR3 DNA sequence: TGTGCCAGCAGCTTAACGGGGGGCCATGGACAGCCCCAGCATTTT. Protein: CASSLTGGHGQPQHF.

The table lists this clone with a few counts. The V call is TRBV9, the J call TRBJ2-5; TRBD2 aligns across 9 bases. This CDR3 contains 16 residues. J gave up 4 bases and V 4 bases, and 11 bases lay outside the gene matches. From germline, CDR1 is SGDLS and CDR2 YYNGEE. The CDR3 sequence: CASSPQERGVGETQYF. In nucleotides, the CDR3 is TGTGCCAGCAGCCCCCAGGAGCGGGGGGTGGGAGAGACCCAGTACTTC.

Only a few counts were recorded for this clone. The chain recombines TRBV5-1 with TRBJ1-1, with a possible D match to TRBD1 (6 bases). This CDR3 spans 13 amino acids. V gave up 0 bases and J gave up 3 bases, with 6 bases separating them. Germline-derived CDR1 and CDR2 are SGHRS and YFSETQ. CDR3 DNA: TGCGCCAGCAGCTTGGCAGGGGACACTGAAGCTTTCTTT. Its protein is CASSLAGDTEAFF.

This clone was seen only a few times. V usage is TRBV5-8 and J usage is TRBJ2-2; D perhaps matches TRBD2 (5 bases). CDR1 SGHTS and CDR2 YDEGEE come from the germline V gene. The length of the CDR3 is 15 residues. V was pared by 0 bases and J by 7 bases, with 13 bases between. This CDR3 reads CASSLGAGVDGELFF. The CDR3 region has the DNA TGTGCCAGCAGCTTGGGGGCCGGGGTGGACGGGGAGCTGTTTTTT.

The chain recombines TRBV18 with TRBJ2-1; TRBD1 might be the D (5 bases). The V gene lost 1 base and the J gene lost 4 bases, with 14 bases spanning the gap. CDR1 is KGHSH and CDR2 is LQKENI in the germline V gene. This CDR3 region has 16 residues. The CDR3 coding sequence is TGTGCCAGCTCACCACTCGGGCAGGGTGGGTACAATGAGCAGTTCTTC. This gives the protein CASSPLGQGGYNEQFF.

The genes are TRBV10-3 and TRBJ2-2, with 13 bases matching TRBD2. Germline-derived CDR1 and CDR2 are ENHRY and SYGVKD. The CDR3 has 15 residues. V shed 3 bases, J shed 6 bases, and the junction held 1 base outside the gene matches. CDR3 bases: TGTGCCATCAGTGAAACTAGCGGGGGGGCCGGGGAGCTGTTTTTT. Its protein is CAISETSGGAGELFF.

V usage is TRBV4-2 and J usage is TRBJ2-7; TRBD1 matches 8 bases. Germline CDR1 is LGHNA and CDR2 is YNFKEQ. This CDR3 spans 15 amino acids. With V trimmed by 0 bases and J by 2 bases, 3 bases remained unmatched. The chain's CDR3 is CASSQDHRGTYEQYF. For the CDR3, the DNA is TGTGCCAGCAGCCAAGACCACAGGGGGACCTACGAGCAGTACTTC.

In DNA, the CDR3 is TGTGCCAGCAGCTCGAGGGGGGGTATAGCCTACGAGCAGTACTTC. Protein sequence: CASSSRGGIAYEQYF. V gene TRBV7-9 combines with J gene TRBJ2-7; TRBD2 might be the D (7 bases). V gave up 4 bases and J gave up 2 bases, with 15 bases separating them. Germline V gene sequence: CDR1 SEHNR, CDR2 FQNEAQ (reference sequence). This CDR3 region has 15 residues.

The chain recombines TRBV4-1 with TRBJ2-5; the match to TRBD1 covers 7 bases. Trimming removed 4 bases from V and 2 bases from J; junction bases left unmatched: 4. Germline V gene sequence: CDR1 MGHRA, CDR2 YSYEKL. CDR3 length: 14 amino acids. The chain's CDR3 is CASSPGDRQETQYF. The CDR3 DNA reads TGCGCCAGCAGCCCCGGGGACAGACAAGAGACCCAGTACTTC.

The V call is TRBV5-4, the J call TRBJ2-5, with 10 bases aligning to TRBD2. Germline CDR1 is SGHNT and CDR2 is YYREEE (reference sequence). The trim removed 5 bases at V and 4 bases at J, leaving 8 bases unmatched. The CDR3 contains 15 residues. This chain's CDR3 is CASSSLAGPTETQYF. CDR3 coding DNA: TGTGCCAGCAGTTCACTAGCGGGGCCTACAGAGACCCAGTACTTC. Filled out from reference TRBV5-4 and TRBJ2-5, the complete variable domain reads ETGVTQSPTHLIKTRGQQVTLRCSSQSGHNTVSWYQQALGQGPQFIFQYYREEENGRGNFPPRFSGLQFPNYSSELNVNALELDDSALYLCASSSLAGPTETQYFGPGTRLLVL.